The clone carrying this T cell receptor beta chain has ten or more counts. Newly diagnosed hyperthyroidism patients aged 18 to 65 years had disease lasting under 2 months. Ahead of any ophthalmopathy symptoms, the blood sample was obtained at the first diagnosis of hyperthyroidism. The data derive from a study of T cells in Graves' hyperthyroidism and ophthalmopathy. Using RNA transcripts as the source, TCR beta CDR3 regions were amplified. Initially, a first-round RT-PCR of the TCR CDR3 employed the HTBI primer set. TCRdb ran MiXCR on the multiplex PCR reads and lists one entry per CDR3 protein. The sample gives nearly 600,000 distinct CDR3 sequences, around 14% of which show up once; 5.5% to 7.5% is in the top ten. This CDR3 comprises 16 residues. Trimming pared 5 bases from V and 2 bases from J, leaving 15 bases between. Looked up from germline, CDR1 is SNHLY and CDR2 is FYNNEI.

Sequences were obtained from blood. The clonotype was recovered from a woman aged 25 to 39 with Graves' hyperthyroidism that later progressed to Graves' ophthalmopathy. The chain uses TRBV2 and TRBJ1-4; possible D gene TRBD1, 6 bases. The CDR3 DNA reads as TGTGCCAGCAGTCCTAGGGGGGTCCTCACTAATGAAAAACTGTTTTTT. Its translation: CASSPRGVLTNEKLFF.